This TCR beta chain was captured by sequencing in a study of blood T cell repertoires in COVID-19. The overall study: Samples taken during acute and convalescent COVID-19 were collected in the United States, Italy and Spain. T cells, B-cell-depleted T cells, or PBMCs provided the cDNA or gDNA that served as material.

As processed by the authors: Estimates of nucleated cell counts were drawn from the amplification of reference gene primers. Here immunoSEQ multiplex PCR was the method, and the copy in TCRdb shows in-frame clones only, minus some. That table supplies the V and J calls and clone size; D and trimming were determined from the DNA. The sample consists of about 55,000 clones, 85% to 90% of them appearing once. Sequenced sample: peripheral blood. The TCR was taken from a human donor in a cohort sampled during active COVID-19.

This CDR3 reads CASSLVQTNTEAFF. In DNA, the CDR3 is TGTGCCAGCAGTTTAGTACAGACGAACACTGAAGCTTTCTTT. The chain recombines TRBV28 with TRBJ1-1; D is unclear. The V gene lost 2 bases and the J gene lost 1 base, with 8 bases spanning the gap. Germline V gives CDR1 MDHEN, CDR2 SYDVKM. The CDR3 spans 14 residues.